Listed below are T cell receptor beta chains from one sample, sequenced in a study of chronic HIV infection and antiretroviral therapy. TCRdb re-analysed the 5' RACE reads in MiXCR, keeping a single row per CDR3 protein. The sample contains 40,000 to 50,000 distinct CDR3 sequences, about 18% of which appear only once. Material: peripheral blood. The receptors come from an adult who had HIV and had not received antiretroviral therapy, or was an uninfected healthy control (not recorded which). Both conserved end residues are part of each CDR3. A D gene is named only where the DNA matches it firmly. The size field is filled for only some rows; it gives once, few, many or a size class.

D gene,clone size,J gene,V gene,CDR3 DNA,CDR3 protein
TRBD1,.,TRBJ1-4,TRBV7-8,TGTGCCTCCGGGGGACAGGGGGCTTTGAGAGAAAAACTGTTTTTT,CASGGQGALREKLFF
.,.,TRBJ2-1,TRBV29-1,TGCAGCGTTTCAGGACTGACCTCCTACAATGAGCAGTTCTTC,CSVSGLTSYNEQFF
.,many,TRBJ1-5,TRBV20-1,TGCAGTGCTCGCCTAGGGGCGAGCAATCAGCCCCAGCATTTT,CSARLGASNQPQHF
.,.,TRBJ1-2,TRBV28,TGTGCCAGCAGTTACAGGGTATATGGCTACACCTTC,CASSYRVYGYTF
.,few,TRBJ2-1,TRBV21-1,TGTGCCAGGAAGAAGGCGCCGTCGTGTTCGGGGTCCTACAATGAGCAGTTCTTC,CARKKAPSCSGSYNEQFF
.,.,TRBJ2-1,TRBV14,TGTGCCAGCAGCCCGACATTGCCTGGGGGAGTAGGTTACAATGAGCAGTTCTTC,CASSPTLPGGVGYNEQFF
.,many,TRBJ2-5,TRBV3-1,TGTGCCAGCAGCCATAAGACGTACCAAGAGACCCAGTACTTC,CASSHKTYQETQYF
TRBD2,few,TRBJ2-1,TRBV28,TGTGCCAGCACACTAGCGGGTTTGGATGAGCAGTTCTTC,CASTLAGLDEQFF
.,many,TRBJ1-1,TRBV9,TGTGCCAGCAGCGTAGGGCCAGCGAACACTGAAGCTTTCTTT,CASSVGPANTEAFF
.,.,TRBJ2-7,TRBV4-2,TGTGCCAGCAGCCAAGATTCAGGAATAGGCGAGCAGTACTTC,CASSQDSGIGEQYF
.,.,TRBJ1-5,TRBV6-5,TGTGCCAGCAGTTACAATAGTCAGTTGAATCAGCCCCAGCATTTT,CASSYNSQLNQPQHF
TRBD2,few,TRBJ2-1,TRBV7-2,TGTGCCAGCAGCTTGAGGGCGGGAGGGCCCTACAATGAGCAGTTCTTC,CASSLRAGGPYNEQFF
.,few,TRBJ1-1,TRBV7-9,TGTGCCAGCAGCTCAAGCGGGGGGGGGGCTAACACTGAAGCTTTCTTT,CASSSSGGGANTEAFF